This T cell receptor beta chain appears in the sequencing data of a study of STAT5B mutations in CD4+ large granular lymphocyte leukemia. Notes on the study in general: Data were not HLA-matched across samples.

Method: immunoSEQ multiplex PCR; TCRdb's copy keeps in-frame clones and lacks some. Among fewer than 25,000 clones listed, less than 85% were seen once. V was shortened by 3 bases and J by 6 bases, with 15 bases between the two germline ends. The CDR3 is 15 residues long. Germline assignment: CDR1 SGHVS and CDR2 FNYEAQ. A word on this clone: Its matching antigen is unknown.

Sample: CD4+ T cells from blood buffy coats. The TCR originated in a human donor in good health. This chain uses TRBV7-6 with TRBJ2-1; D is undetermined. CDR3 sequence: CASSFSPIVTNEQFF. The CDR3 nucleotides are TGTGCCAGCAGCTTTAGTCCTATCGTGACCAATGAGCAGTTCTTC.